The TCR beta chain under discussion was sequenced for a study of T cell responses to AZD1222 COVID-19 vaccine. The CDR3 covers 16 residues. Trimming left V 6 bases short and J 0 bases short, with 18 bases between. Per the germline V gene, CDR1 is SGHRS and CDR2 is YFSETQ. Only in-frame clones appear in the TCRdb table, and some are missing; sequencing was by immunoSEQ multiplex PCR. The sample records about 160,000 clones, roughly 90% being singletons. The chain has TRBV5-1 and TRBJ1-1; D may be TRBD1 (5 bases). The source material was peripheral blood, sampled 28 days after the second AZD1222 dose. The source of this sequence is an adult who received the AZD1222 COVID-19 vaccine. The CDR3 nucleotides read TGCGCCAGCACGGATAGGGGTCCCTCTCTGAACACTGAAGCTTTCTTT. Translating gives CASTDRGPSLNTEAFF. Full variable domain (rest looked up from reference TRBV5-1 and TRBJ1-1): KAGVTQTPRYLIKTRGQQVTLSCSPISGHRSVSWYQQTPGQGLQFLFEYFSETQRNKGNFPGRFSGRQFSNSRSEMNVSTLELGDSALYLCASTDRGPSLNTEAFFGQGTRLTVV.